Shown below are 31 T cell receptor beta chains from a single sample sequenced in a study of T cell clonality in common variable immunodeficiency. Study-wide findings and caveats: Reportedly, TCR beta sequences from common variable immunodeficiency showed fewer deletions and N-nucleotide insertions.

Sequencing used immunoSEQ multiplex PCR; TCRdb keeps in-frame clones, though not all of them. Observed in the sample are 30,000 to 40,000 clones, none of them singletons. Their antigens are not known. Specimen: peripheral blood mononuclear cells. The receptors were sampled from a human donor with common variable immunodeficiency.

This clone was counted a few times. The CDR3 goes on 3 residues after the read ends, and that part is filled in from the germline J gene. The chain uses TRBV20-1 and TRBJ2-5, with 9 bases aligning to TRBD2. Germline loops: CDR1 DFQATT, CDR2 SNEGSKA (reference sequence). The CDR3 is made up of 12 amino acids. Trimming at V came to 6 bases and at J to 3 bases, leaving 2 bases not matched to a gene. The sequenced part of the CDR3 DNA is TGCAGTGCAGCGGGAGGTAAAGAGACC. It specifies CSAAGGKET. The CDR3 in its entirety is CSAAGGKETQYF.

This clone was counted only a few times. The sequence runs out 3 residues before the end of the CDR3; the remainder is reconstructed from the germline J gene. V and J are TRBV2 and TRBJ2-7; maybe TRBD2 (6 bases). The CDR3 is 12 residues long. Per the germline V gene, CDR1 is SNHLY and CDR2 is FYNNEI. The V gene lost 4 bases and the J gene lost 5 bases, with 9 bases spanning the gap. The covered CDR3 bases are TGTGCCAGCAGTGTGGAGGGGCACGAG. Protein sequence: CASSVEGHE. The entire CDR3 reads CASSVEGHEQYF.

This clone was detected ten times or more. Read sequence stops 3 residues before the CDR3 end, and the germline J gene provides the missing end. The chain is built from TRBV20-1 and TRBJ2-1; TRBD2 matches at 12 bases. Trimming removed 7 bases from V and 8 bases from J; junction bases left unmatched: 9. Germline CDR1 reads DFQATT; CDR2 reads SNEGSKA (reference sequence). The CDR3 sequence is 14 residues long. This chain's CDR3 is CSVGASGRAYEQFF. CDR3 DNA, as far as it was read: TGCAGTGTGGGGGCTAGCGGGAGGGCCTATGAG.

By proportion, this clone is medium-sized. The read falls 3 residues short of the CDR3 end, and the missing part is taken from the germline J gene. V is TRBV20-1 and J is TRBJ2-1; TRBD2 aligns across 10 bases. Germline V lookup: CDR1 DFQATT, CDR2 SNEGSKA (reference sequence). CDR3 size: 15 residues. The V segment lost 8 bases and the J segment 7 bases; nucleotides outside the gene matches: 14. The CDR3 region is CSYLAGASARNEQFF. The part of the CDR3 DNA that was read is TGCAGTTACCTAGCGGGAGCATCGGCGCGGAATGAG.

In this sample, this clone turned up a few times. With the read ending 3 residues before the CDR3 end, the germline J gene is used to fill in that end. The rearrangement joins TRBV30 to TRBJ2-7; 13 bases line up with TRBD2. The CDR3 has 16 amino acids. CDR1 and CDR2 from the germline V gene are GTSNPN and SVGIG (reference sequence). With V trimmed by 8 bases and J by 2 bases, 12 bases remained unmatched. The DNA read from the CDR3 is TGTGCCGGAGTTCCTGGACTAGCGGGAGTGACCTACGAG. Protein sequence: CAGVPGLAGVTYE. The entire CDR3 protein reads CAGVPGLAGVTYEQYF.

This clone was counted at least ten times. The read ends 3 residues early relative to the CDR3; the germline J gene fills the gap. The chain has TRBV30 and TRBJ1-4, with D possibly being TRBD1 (6 bases). Trimming left V 7 bases short and J 7 bases short, with 13 bases between. This CDR3 is built from 12 residues. CDR1 is GTSNPN, CDR2 SVGIG, per germline (reference sequence). CDR3 bases read: TGTGCCTTATCGGGGGGCGGTGAAAAA. It codes for CALSGGGEK. The entire CDR3 protein reads CALSGGGEKLFF.

In this sample, this clone turned up a few times. The read finishes 3 residues shy of the CDR3 end, and the germline J gene is used to complete it. The chain combines TRBV7-3 with TRBJ2-3; possible D gene TRBD1, 5 bases. Germline CDR1 SGHTA, CDR2 FQGTGA. The CDR3 totals 12 residues. Here the CDR3 reads CASSLGARPQYF. The CDR3 DNA, read in part, is TGTGCCAGCAGCTTAGGGGCCAGACCG.

This clone was recorded many times. From the germline J gene comes the end of the CDR3, since the read stops 3 residues before it. In the same sample, other DNA sequences code for this CDR3. This rearrangement joins TRBV7-2 to TRBJ2-1; D not resolved. The length of the CDR3 is 13 residues. Germline V gene lookup returns CDR1 SGHTA and CDR2 FQGNSA. V lost 0 bases and J 5 bases, leaving 5 bases between the germline ends. CDR3 in amino acids: CASSLARDNEQFF. The sequenced part of the CDR3 DNA is TGTGCCAGCAGCTTAGCCCGCGACAATGAG.

Turning to this clone: Read data end 3 residues before the CDR3 end; the end is taken from the germline J gene. This chain links TRBV7-9 with TRBJ2-7; D is unclear. V was trimmed by 6 bases and J by 4 bases, leaving 13 bases between them. Germline CDR1 reads SEHNR; CDR2 reads FQNEAQ (reference sequence). The CDR3 is 13 residues long. The CDR3 loop reads CASRHPLEYEQYF. The sequenced part of the CDR3 DNA is TGTGCCAGCAGACATCCCCTAGAGTACGAG. The variable domain in full, completed from reference TRBV7-9 and TRBJ2-7, reads DTGVSQNPRHKITKRGQNVTFRCDPISEHNRLYWYRQTLGQGPEFLTYFQNEAQLEKSRLLSDRFSAERPKGSFSTLEIQRTEQGDSAMYLCASRHPLEYEQYFGPGTRLTVT.

This clone was seen at least ten times. Coverage ceases 3 residues before the CDR3 finishes, and the germline J gene fills in the end. V usage is TRBV20-1 and J usage is TRBJ2-7, with D unresolved. Trimming cost V 3 bases and J 1 base, with 13 bases left between them. Germline-derived CDR1 and CDR2 are DFQATT and SNEGSKA (reference sequence). CDR3 size: 14 residues. The sequenced part of the CDR3 DNA is TGCAGTGCTAGTCCTATCGAGTTATCCTACGAG. Translated, it gives CSASPIELSYE. The full CDR3 reads CSASPIELSYEQYF.

The sample holds many counts of this clone. The sequence runs out 3 residues before the end of the CDR3; the remainder is reconstructed from the germline J gene. The rearrangement uses TRBV12-3 or TRBV12-4 and TRBJ1-2; D unclear. The CDR3 has 10 amino acids. CDR3 sequence reads: CASSFRGYTF. The sequenced part of the CDR3 DNA is TGTGCCAGCAGTTTTCGGGGC.

A few counts support this clone. The sequence runs out 3 residues before the end of the CDR3; the remainder is reconstructed from the germline J gene. The chain couples TRBV20-1 to TRBJ2-5; 9 nucleotides align to TRBD1. Germline CDR1 is DFQATT and CDR2 is SNEGSKA (reference sequence). The CDR3 extends over 15 amino acids. V shed 6 bases, J shed 0 bases, and the junction held 8 bases outside the gene matches. The CDR3 loop reads CSAAGTGRYQETQYF. The CDR3 DNA, read in part, is TGCAGTGCCGCAGGGACAGGGAGATACCAAGAGACC.

This clone was detected a few times. The read finishes 3 residues shy of the CDR3 end, and the germline J gene is used to complete it. This chain uses TRBV19 with TRBJ1-5; TRBD1 matches at 9 bases. Germline V lookup: CDR1 LNHDA, CDR2 SQIVND (reference sequence). V lost 8 bases and J lost 1; bases outside the gene matches: 3. This CDR3 has 14 residues. CDR3 amino acids: CASRDRGSNQPQHF. The CDR3 bases that were read are TGTGCCAGTCGTGACAGGGGGAGCAATCAGCCC. The full variable domain, in which reference TRBV19 and TRBJ1-5 provide the parts outside the CDR3, is DGGITQSPKYLFRKEGQNVTLSCEQNLNHDAMYWYRQDPGQGLRLIYYSQIVNDFQKGDIAEGYSVSREKKESFPLTVTSAQKNPTAFYLCASRDRGSNQPQHFGDGTRLSIL.

The table lists this clone with a few counts. The CDR3 end lies 3 residues beyond the end of the read and is filled in from the germline J gene. V gene TRBV7-6 combines with J gene TRBJ1-1; a possible D gene is TRBD1 (5 bases). The CDR3 sequence is 14 residues long. V gave up 5 bases and J gave up 4 bases, with 14 bases separating them. Germline CDR1 is SGHVS and CDR2 is FNYEAQ. The part of the CDR3 DNA that was read is TGTGCCAGCAGCCCGGGCCGCCAGGGCACTGAA. Translated, it gives CASSPGRQGTE. The entire CDR3 sequence reads CASSPGRQGTEAFF.

This clone has only a few counts. The CDR3 end falls 3 residues outside the read, so it is completed with the germline J gene. J is TRBJ2-2 and V is TRBV7-2; D might be TRBD1 (5 bases). The V gene lost 5 bases and the J gene lost 7 bases, with 11 bases spanning the gap. Germline V lookup: CDR1 SGHTA, CDR2 FQGNSA. The CDR3 is 13 amino acids. The CDR3 sequence is CASSDQGIGELFF. Partial CDR3 DNA: TGTGCCAGCAGCGACCAGGGTATCGGGGAG.

The sequenced CDR3 bases are TGTGCCAGCAGAGACGGACTCCCCTACGAG. This encodes CASRDGLPYE. The complete CDR3 reads CASRDGLPYEQYF. The rearrangement links TRBV6-2 or TRBV6-3 to TRBJ2-7, with a possible D match to TRBD2 (5 bases). With the read ending 3 residues before the CDR3 end, the germline J gene is used to fill in that end. Between the trimmed V and J ends, which lost 6 bases and 2 bases, there was a span of 11 bases. Germline V gene data show CDR1 as MNHEY and CDR2 as SVGEGT. This CDR3 region has 13 residues.

Many counts were recorded for this clone. The read comes to an end 3 residues before the CDR3 does, leaving the germline J gene to fill in the end. V usage is TRBV29-1 and J usage is TRBJ2-7, with TRBD2 identical over 13 bases. This CDR3 is built from 14 residues. V dropped 6 bases and J dropped 0; count of bases not matched to a gene: 2. The germline V gene has CDR1 SQVTM and CDR2 ANQGSEA. Here the CDR3 reads CSVWTSGSSYEQYF. The part of the CDR3 DNA that was read is TGCAGCGTGTGGACTAGCGGGAGCTCCTACGAG.

This clone has at least ten counts. The sequence runs out 3 residues before the end of the CDR3; the remainder is reconstructed from the germline J gene. The chain has TRBV9 and TRBJ2-1; TRBD2 matches 14 bases. Trimming removed 4 bases from V and 0 bases from J; junction bases left unmatched: 6. The length of the CDR3 is 18 residues. Germline V gene sequence: CDR1 SGDLS, CDR2 YYNGEE. The chain's CDR3 is CASSIHGTSGSSYNEQFF. Partial CDR3 DNA: TGTGCCAGCAGCATTCACGGGACTAGCGGGAGCTCCTACAATGAG. The variable domain in full, completed from reference TRBV9 and TRBJ2-1, reads DSGVTQTPKHLITATGQRVTLRCSPRSGDLSVYWYQQSLDQGLQFLIQYYNGEERAKGNILERFSAQQFPDLHSELNLSSLELGDSALYFCASSIHGTSGSSYNEQFFGPGTRLTVL.

This clone was found many times. CDR3 bases read: TGTGCCAGCAGCAGGGGGAGCAATCAGCCC. Amino acid sequence: CASSRGSNQP. The full CDR3 protein is CASSRGSNQPQHF. The chain employs TRBV2 and TRBJ1-5; 7 nucleotides line up with TRBD1. Sequencing ends 3 residues short of the CDR3 end; the germline J gene provides the rest. Unmatched junction bases numbered 0, after V lost 6 bases and J lost 1 base. CDR3 length: 13 residues. The V gene's germline CDR1 is SNHLY and CDR2 FYNNEI.

About this clone itself: The read comes to an end 3 residues before the CDR3 does, leaving the germline J gene to fill in the end. The V call is TRBV19, the J call TRBJ1-3; 12 bases align to TRBD1. The junction had 10 bases not matched to a gene; V was cut back by 6 bases and J by 1 base. The CDR3 runs to 18 residues. CDR1 is LNHDA and CDR2 is SQIVND in the germline V gene (reference sequence). The CDR3 spells CASRPVGTGGASGNTIYF. CDR3 DNA (partial): TGTGCCAGTAGGCCAGTGGGGACAGGGGGCGCATCTGGAAACACC.

This clone showed up many times. The read terminates 3 residues before the CDR3 end, so the remaining end is supplied by the germline J gene. The V and J genes are TRBV7-2 and TRBJ1-5, with D possibly TRBD1 on 6 matching bases. Germline V CDR1 and CDR2: SGHTA, FQGNSA. The CDR3 runs 14 residues. V was cut by 3 bases and J by 2 bases, with 8 bases left in between. The DNA read from the CDR3 is TGTGCCAGCAGCTTGGGGGCGGGCAATCAGCCC. It is translated as CASSLGAGNQP. In full, the CDR3 is CASSLGAGNQPQHF.

This clone was observed a few times. The CDR3 goes on 3 residues after the read ends, and that part is filled in from the germline J gene. The chain joins TRBV30 to TRBJ1-5; 7 bases map to TRBD1. There are 13 residues in the CDR3. J gave up 7 bases and V 8 bases, and 11 bases lay outside the gene matches. Germline V gives CDR1 GTSNPN, CDR2 SVGIG (reference sequence). The sequenced CDR3 bases are TGTGCCAGTGTGGACAGGTTATACCAGCCC. Its protein is CASVDRLYQP. The full CDR3 protein is CASVDRLYQPQHF.

This clone was seen a handful of times. The read comes to an end 3 residues before the CDR3 does, leaving the germline J gene to fill in the end. The chain combines TRBV6-2 or TRBV6-3 with TRBJ2-3, with D unclear. Trimming stripped 5 bases from V and 3 bases from J, with 12 bases between. The CDR3 has 14 amino acids. Germline CDR1 MNHEY, CDR2 SVGEGT. The CDR3 protein is CASSPPPSTDTQYF. CDR3 DNA (partial): TGTGCCAGCAGTCCCCCCCCGTCGACAGATACG.

This clone has at least ten counts. The DNA ends 3 residues before the CDR3 does, and the rest of the CDR3 is filled in from the germline J gene. The genes are TRBV20-1 and TRBJ1-6, with a possible D match to TRBD1 (6 bases). The CDR3 totals 14 residues. From germline, CDR1 is DFQATT and CDR2 SNEGSKA (reference sequence). CDR3 region: CSASAGGGVSTLHF. Incomplete CDR3 DNA: TGCAGTGCTAGCGCCGGAGGGGGGGTGTCAACC.

This clone was detected many times. CDR3 sequence: CASSFGQGDIQYF. The CDR3 DNA, read in part, is TGTGCCAGCAGCTTCGGACAGGGAGACATT. The chain couples TRBV11-2 to TRBJ2-4, with 8 bases matching TRBD1. The observed sequence ends 3 residues before the CDR3 terminus, with the missing tail filled in from the germline J gene. This CDR3 is built from 13 residues. J lost 8 bases, V lost 3 bases, and 3 bases had no gene match. Per germline, CDR1 SGHAT and CDR2 FQNNGV.

This clone came up many times. Read sequence stops 3 residues before the CDR3 end, and the germline J gene provides the missing end. The chain joins TRBV7-9 to TRBJ1-2, with unresolved D. The CDR3 contains 12 residues. Trimming cost V 2 bases and J 3 bases, with 4 bases left between them. Per germline, CDR1 SEHNR and CDR2 FQNEAQ (reference sequence). The CDR3 DNA, read in part, is TGTGCCAGCAGCTTATCTGACTATGGC. It is translated as CASSLSDYG. The complete CDR3 protein is CASSLSDYGYTF.

By share, this clone counts as medium-sized. The sequenced fragment ends 3 residues before the CDR3 boundary, so the rest is inferred from the germline J gene. V is TRBV18 and J is TRBJ2-3; 7 bases agree with TRBD2. V was pared by 5 bases and J by 6 bases, with 5 bases of the junction left unmatched. CDR1 and CDR2 (germline): KGHSH, LQKENI. The CDR3 runs 13 residues. CDR3 bases read: TGTGCCAGCTCAGAGCGGGAATGGGATACG. It yields the protein CASSEREWDT. The entire CDR3 protein is CASSEREWDTQYF.

The table lists this clone with a few counts. Read sequence stops 3 residues before the CDR3 end, and the germline J gene provides the missing end. The rearrangement uses TRBV7-9 and TRBJ2-7, with TRBD2 as a possible D gene (5 bases). Germline CDR1 and CDR2: SEHNR and FQNEAQ (reference sequence). CDR3 size: 12 residues. V gave up 8 bases and J gave up 4 bases, with 12 bases separating them. The CDR3 here is CASGPTGYEQYF. The CDR3 DNA, read in part, is TGTGCCAGCGGCCCGACGGGGTACGAG.

Comment on this clone: The CDR3 end falls 3 residues outside the read, so it is completed with the germline J gene. V usage is TRBV2 and J usage is TRBJ2-3; 8 bases line up with TRBD2. The germline CDR1 and CDR2 sequences are SNHLY and FYNNEI. The trim removed 5 bases at V and 2 bases at J, leaving 9 bases unmatched. This CDR3 comprises 16 residues. CDR3 DNA (partial): TGTGCCAGCAGTCCTCGACTAGCGCTACTCACAGATACG. Residues: CASSPRLALLTDT. The full CDR3 protein reads CASSPRLALLTDTQYF.

Many counts were recorded for this clone. The read finishes 3 residues shy of the CDR3 end, and the germline J gene is used to complete it. The chain uses TRBV30 and TRBJ2-3, with a weak D call TRBD1 (5 bases). CDR3 length equals 14 residues. The germline CDR1 and CDR2 sequences are GTSNPN and SVGIG (reference sequence). V lost 3 bases and J lost 3, with 13 bases in between. CDR3 protein: CAWRTPGRTDTQYF. Incomplete CDR3 DNA: TGTGCCTGGAGGACCCCAGGGCGGACAGATACG.

The sample holds a few counts of this clone. This CDR3 is CASSQGTGPYYEQYF. The covered CDR3 bases are TGTGCCAGCAGCCAAGGGACAGGACCGTACTACGAG. The V and J genes are TRBV7-3 and TRBJ2-7, with 8 positions matching TRBD1. Read coverage stops 3 residues before the CDR3 terminus; the germline J gene supplies the remainder. The V and J ends lost 5 bases and 3 bases, in that order; junction bases with no gene match: 9. The germline CDR1 and CDR2 sequences are SGHTA and FQGTGA. This CDR3 is built from 15 residues.